Listed below are T cell receptor beta chains from one sample, sequenced in a study of early T cells in non-severe SARS-CoV-2 infection. TCRdb reprocessed the 5' RACE reads via MiXCR and lists one record per CDR3 protein. This sample has about 60,000 distinct CDR3 sequences; about 13% occur once, and the top ten carry 9.5% to 10%. Input material: whole blood. These receptors all stem from an adult who was a healthcare worker with PCR-confirmed SARS-CoV-2 infection or an uninfected control (not recorded which). Each CDR3 is given with its conserved first and last residue. A D gene is named only where the DNA matches it firmly. Size values are once, few and many counts, or a class for expanded clones, and some rows have none.

v_call	clone_size	d_call	j_call	cdr3_nt	cdr3_aa
TRBV5-1	many	.	TRBJ1-3	TGCGCCAGCAGCATGGACCCACCGGGAAACACCATATATTTT	CASSMDPPGNTIYF
TRBV4-1	few	.	TRBJ2-3	TGCGCCAGCAGCCAAGATCCGGCCAGCACAGATACGCAGTATTTT	CASSQDPASTDTQYF
TRBV28	.	TRBD1	TRBJ1-2	TGTGCCAGCAGGACGACAGGGGTGAACTATGGCTACACCTTC	CASRTTGVNYGYTF
TRBV14	many	.	TRBJ2-3	TGTGCCAGCAGCCTCGGCCTCTTGACCACAGATACGCAGTATTTT	CASSLGLLTTDTQYF
TRBV6-5	few	.	TRBJ2-1	TGTGCCAGCAGTTACTCCGGTACGTTCTACAATGAGCAGTTCTTC	CASSYSGTFYNEQFF
TRBV10-3	many	TRBD1	TRBJ2-7	TGTGCCATCAGCGTACAGGGGTACGAGCAGTACTTC	CAISVQGYEQYF
TRBV4-1	many	.	TRBJ2-1	TGCGCCAGCACGCCGACCTCTGGGGAGCAGTTCTTC	CASTPTSGEQFF
TRBV11-2	many	TRBD1	TRBJ1-4	TGTGCCAGCAGCTTTGACAGGGCTGGCGAAAAACTGTTTTTT	CASSFDRAGEKLFF
TRBV3-1	many	TRBD2	TRBJ2-3	TGTGCCAGCAGCCAAGGGGCGGGACTAGCGGGAGGCCGCACAGATACGCAGTATTTT	CASSQGAGLAGGRTDTQYF
TRBV6-2/TRBV6-3	many	TRBD2	TRBJ2-1	TGTGCCAGCAGTTTAAATCCGGGACTAGCGGGAGTTGGTTTAGTTGAGCAGTTCTTC	CASSLNPGLAGVGLVEQFF
TRBV12-3/TRBV12-4	.	.	TRBJ2-2	TGTGCCAGCAGCTACTATTCCGGGGAGCTGTTTTTT	CASSYYSGELFF
TRBV6-2/TRBV6-3	many	TRBD1	TRBJ2-4	TGTGCCAGCAGTACGACAGGGTTCGGGTCCAAAAACATTCAGTACTTC	CASSTTGFGSKNIQYF
TRBV7-9	few	TRBD1	TRBJ2-1	TGTGCCAGCCTGGAGGACAGGGCTTACAATGAGCAGTTCTTC	CASLEDRAYNEQFF
TRBV19	few	TRBD2	TRBJ2-2	TGTGCCAGTACCTCGGGACTAGCGGGAGGTAGAGGGCTGTTTTTT	CASTSGLAGGRGLFF
TRBV5-1	many	TRBD1	TRBJ2-1	TGCGCCAGCAGCTCGGATGGACAGGGGAGGGATGAGCAGTTCTTC	CASSSDGQGRDEQFF
TRBV5-6	.	TRBD1	TRBJ2-7	TGTGCCAGCAGCTCGAGGACAGGGGCTGTCTCCTACGAGCAGTACTTC	CASSSRTGAVSYEQYF
TRBV7-2	many	TRBD2	TRBJ2-5	TGTGCCAGCAGCTTACCGTTAGGAGCGGGAGGGCCTGAGACCCAGTACTTC	CASSLPLGAGGPETQYF
TRBV6-1	many	.	TRBJ2-3	TGTGCCAGCAGAGACAGGACCAGCACAGATACGCAGTATTTT	CASRDRTSTDTQYF
TRBV29-1	few	TRBD2	TRBJ2-1	TGCAGCGTACCCCCCGAGGCGGGAGGCCCCCTAAGGTTCTTC	CSVPPEAGGPLRFF
TRBV24-1	once	TRBD2	TRBJ2-1	TGTGCCACCAGTGATGGGACTAGCGGGTTTAACAATGAGCAGTTCTTC	CATSDGTSGFNNEQFF
TRBV4-2	few	TRBD2	TRBJ2-5	TGTGCCAGCAGCCCCAAAATAACGGGAGGGCCTCAAGAGACCCAGTACTTC	CASSPKITGGPQETQYF
TRBV30	many	TRBD2	TRBJ2-1	TGTGCCTGGAGTATGGTTGGGACACAGGGACTAGCGGGGCCCTACAATGAGCAGTTCTTC	CAWSMVGTQGLAGPYNEQFF
TRBV7-9	few	TRBD1	TRBJ2-7	TGTGCCAGCAGCTTCTCCACGAACAGGGGTATATTCTACGAGCAGTACTTC	CASSFSTNRGIFYEQYF
TRBV15	.	.	TRBJ1-5	TGTGCCACCAGCAGTACAGGAGACAATCAGCCCCAGCATTTT	CATSSTGDNQPQHF
TRBV14	few	.	TRBJ1-5	TGTGCCAGCAGCCAAGGCGGCCTGCATAGCAATCAGCCCCAGCATTTT	CASSQGGLHSNQPQHF
TRBV24-1	many	.	TRBJ1-2	TGTGCCACCAGTGAACCTTCCCGAGCGTATGGCTACACCTTC	CATSEPSRAYGYTF
TRBV5-1	.	.	TRBJ2-3	TGCGCCAGCGGCGGGGCGAGCACAGATACGCAGTATTTT	CASGGASTDTQYF
TRBV4-3	medium-sized	TRBD1	TRBJ1-2	TGCGCCAGCAGCCAAGACAGACAGGGGGCAAGTGGCTACACCTTC	CASSQDRQGASGYTF
TRBV14	many	TRBD1	TRBJ1-1	TGTGCCAGCAGCCTGGACAGGGGACTGGTGAACACTGAAGCTTTCTTT	CASSLDRGLVNTEAFF
TRBV11-2	.	.	TRBJ2-2	TGTGCCAGCAGCTTAGGGGGCAGTTGGACTGCGAACACCGGGGAGCTGTTTTTT	CASSLGGSWTANTGELFF
TRBV11-2	few	.	TRBJ2-7	TGTGCCAGCAGCTCCTACGCCGAAAAGGGGGTAGAGCAGTACTTC	CASSSYAEKGVEQYF
TRBV20-1	.	.	TRBJ2-3	TGCAGTGCTAGACGGCAGGGGATGGACGCAGATACGCAGTATTTT	CSARRQGMDADTQYF
TRBV11-2	.	.	TRBJ2-3	TGTGCCAGCAGCTTTGAGGGATCGAGCACAGATACGCAGTATTTT	CASSFEGSSTDTQYF
TRBV6-2/TRBV6-3	many	TRBD1	TRBJ1-1	TGTGCCAGCAGTTACAGGATCGGACAGGTCTCCACTGAAGCTTTCTTT	CASSYRIGQVSTEAFF
TRBV7-2	many	TRBD2	TRBJ2-3	TGTGCCAGCAGCCTACAAGCGGGGGGGCTCGAAGATACGCAGTATTTT	CASSLQAGGLEDTQYF
TRBV30	few	.	TRBJ1-1	TGTGCCTGGAAGATACAGATATTGAACACTGAAGCTTTCTTT	CAWKIQILNTEAFF
TRBV20-1	few	TRBD2	TRBJ2-7	TGCAGTGCTTCCGGACTAGCGGGCAAACGCGTAAACGAGCAGTACTTC	CSASGLAGKRVNEQYF
TRBV29-1	few	TRBD1	TRBJ2-7	TGCAGCGTCATCAGGGGGCGCGCGGCCTACGAGCAGTACTTC	CSVIRGRAAYEQYF
TRBV11-3	.	.	TRBJ1-3	TGTGCCAGCAGCTTTCCCCATTATCCTGCTTACAGGCTCATCTCTGGAAACACCATATATTTT	CASSFPHYPAYRLISGNTIYF
TRBV5-1	many	.	TRBJ1-2	TGCGCCAGCAGCTTGGGTGCCAGCGGGATTGGCTACACCTTC	CASSLGASGIGYTF
TRBV7-2	.	TRBD2	TRBJ2-3	TGTGCCAGCAGCCCCACTAGCGGGAGTGATACGCAGTATTTT	CASSPTSGSDTQYF
TRBV5-5	many	.	TRBJ1-3	TGTGCCAGCAGCTTGGTTCCTAGCTCTGGAAACACCATATATTTT	CASSLVPSSGNTIYF
TRBV28	.	.	TRBJ1-2	TGTGCCAGCTACCCCGCGCGGCTTTATGGCTACACCTTC	CASYPARLYGYTF
TRBV5-1	many	.	TRBJ2-3	TGCGCCAGCAGCTTGGACAGCACAAGCACAGATACGCAGTATTTT	CASSLDSTSTDTQYF
TRBV6-6	few	.	TRBJ2-6	TGTGCCAGCAGTTCCGGGGTGGCTGGGGCCAACGTCCTGACTTTC	CASSSGVAGANVLTF
TRBV6-1	.	.	TRBJ1-5	TGTGCCAGCAGAAAGGGAGACAGAGCGAATCAGCCCCAGCATTTT	CASRKGDRANQPQHF
TRBV25-1	few	.	TRBJ2-3	TGTGCCACCGGCACAGATACGCAGTATTTT	CATGTDTQYF
TRBV29-1	many	.	TRBJ1-4	TGCAGCGTGGGCGCAGAAAAACTGTTTTTT	CSVGAEKLFF
TRBV27	.	TRBD1	TRBJ2-7	TGTGCCAGCAGTTTGCGGACAGGGGGCTACTACGAGCAGTACTTC	CASSLRTGGYYEQYF
TRBV29-1	many	.	TRBJ2-3	TGCAGCGTTGGAGCCAGGGGAGGGGGAGATACGCAGTATTTT	CSVGARGGGDTQYF
TRBV28	.	.	TRBJ2-7	TGTGCCAGCAGCAACCAGAAACGGCGCTACGAGCAGTACTTC	CASSNQKRRYEQYF
TRBV14	few	TRBD1	TRBJ1-5	TGTGCCAGCAGCCTGGGGACAGGGTGGAATCAGCCCCAGCATTTT	CASSLGTGWNQPQHF
TRBV27	.	TRBD1	TRBJ2-5	TGTGCCAGCAGTTACAGGGGACGCGAGACCCAGTACTTC	CASSYRGRETQYF
TRBV2	many	.	TRBJ1-2	TGTGCCAGCAGTGAAAGAGTCTATGGCTACACCTTC	CASSERVYGYTF
TRBV4-1	many	TRBD2	TRBJ2-7	TGCGCCAGCAGCCCAGGGTTAAGCGGGGCGAGGTGGTACGAGCAGTACTTC	CASSPGLSGARWYEQYF